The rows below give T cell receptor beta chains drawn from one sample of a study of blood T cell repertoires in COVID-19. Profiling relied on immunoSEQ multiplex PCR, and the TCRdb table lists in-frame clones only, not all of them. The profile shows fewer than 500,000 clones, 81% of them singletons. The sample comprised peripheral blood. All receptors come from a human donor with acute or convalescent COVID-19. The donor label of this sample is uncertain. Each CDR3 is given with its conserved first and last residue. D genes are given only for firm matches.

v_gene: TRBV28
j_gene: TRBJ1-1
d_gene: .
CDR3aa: CASSLLLTEAFF

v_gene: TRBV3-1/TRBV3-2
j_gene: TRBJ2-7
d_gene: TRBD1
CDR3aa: CASSQAWTGSVYEQYF

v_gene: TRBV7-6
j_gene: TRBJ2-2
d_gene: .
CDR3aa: CASSLVGSNTGELFF

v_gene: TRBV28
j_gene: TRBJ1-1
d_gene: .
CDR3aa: CASSSLGVNTEAFF

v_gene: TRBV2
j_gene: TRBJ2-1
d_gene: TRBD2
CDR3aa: CASSAHGGRGPTYNEQFF

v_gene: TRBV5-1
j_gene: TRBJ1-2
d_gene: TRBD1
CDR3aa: CASSRGTGYIGTLYTF

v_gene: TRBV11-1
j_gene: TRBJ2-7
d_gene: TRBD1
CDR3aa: CASSLSWTGVYEQYF

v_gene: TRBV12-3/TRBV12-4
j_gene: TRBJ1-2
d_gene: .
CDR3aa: CASTAGRYYGYTF

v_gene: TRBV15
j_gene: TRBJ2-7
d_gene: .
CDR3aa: CATRLGMGYEQYF

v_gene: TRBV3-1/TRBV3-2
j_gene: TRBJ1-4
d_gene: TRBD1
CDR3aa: CASSLETGRISNEKLFF

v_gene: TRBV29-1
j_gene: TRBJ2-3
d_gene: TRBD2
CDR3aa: CSVRLAPSTDTQYF

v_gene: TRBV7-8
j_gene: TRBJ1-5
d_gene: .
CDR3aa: CASSLGLRRYSNQPQHF

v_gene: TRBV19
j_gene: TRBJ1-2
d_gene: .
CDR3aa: CASSPSGGNYGYTF

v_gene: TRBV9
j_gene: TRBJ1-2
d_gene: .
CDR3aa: CASSLQGGGYTF

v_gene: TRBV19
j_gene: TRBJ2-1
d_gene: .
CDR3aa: CASSMVGGTTAEQFF

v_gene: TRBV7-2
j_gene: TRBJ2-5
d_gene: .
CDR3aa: CASSLGWGSGARAETQYF

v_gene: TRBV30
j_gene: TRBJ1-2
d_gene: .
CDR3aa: CAWSSDRPTSNYGYTF

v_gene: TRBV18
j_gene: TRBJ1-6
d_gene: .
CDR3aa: CASSPLQADNSPLHF

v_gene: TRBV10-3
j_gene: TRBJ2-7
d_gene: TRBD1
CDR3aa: CAINNRGYEQYF

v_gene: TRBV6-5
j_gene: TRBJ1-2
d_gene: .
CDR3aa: CASSYSVSGFYGYTF